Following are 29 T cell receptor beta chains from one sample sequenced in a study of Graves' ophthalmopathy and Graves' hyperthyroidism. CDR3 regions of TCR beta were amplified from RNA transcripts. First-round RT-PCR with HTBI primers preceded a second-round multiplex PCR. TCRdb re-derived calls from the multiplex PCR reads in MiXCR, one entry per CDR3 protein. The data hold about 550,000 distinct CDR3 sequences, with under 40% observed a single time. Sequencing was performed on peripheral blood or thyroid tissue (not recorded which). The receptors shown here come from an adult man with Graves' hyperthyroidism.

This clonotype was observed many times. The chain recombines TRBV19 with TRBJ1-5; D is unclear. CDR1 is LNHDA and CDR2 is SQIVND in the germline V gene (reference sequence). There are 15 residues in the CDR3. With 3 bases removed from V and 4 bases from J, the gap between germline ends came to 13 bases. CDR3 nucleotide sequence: TGTGCCAGTAGTATGATCTGGGGTAATAATCAGCCCCAGCATTTT. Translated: CASSMIWGNNQPQHF.

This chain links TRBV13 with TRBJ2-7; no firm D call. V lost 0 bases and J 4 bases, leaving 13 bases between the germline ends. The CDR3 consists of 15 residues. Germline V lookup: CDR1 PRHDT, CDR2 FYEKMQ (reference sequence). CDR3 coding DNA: TGTGCCAGCAGCTTAGGCCGGCAGGTTGGGTACGAGCAGTACTTC. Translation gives CASSLGRQVGYEQYF.

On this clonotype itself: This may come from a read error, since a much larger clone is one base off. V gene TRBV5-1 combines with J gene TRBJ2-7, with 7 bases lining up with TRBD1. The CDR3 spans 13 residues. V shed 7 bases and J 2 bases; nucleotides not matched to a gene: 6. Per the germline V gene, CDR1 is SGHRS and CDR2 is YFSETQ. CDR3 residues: CASRDREAYEQYF. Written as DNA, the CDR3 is TGCGCCAGCCGGGACAGAGAGGCCTACGAGCAGTACTTC.

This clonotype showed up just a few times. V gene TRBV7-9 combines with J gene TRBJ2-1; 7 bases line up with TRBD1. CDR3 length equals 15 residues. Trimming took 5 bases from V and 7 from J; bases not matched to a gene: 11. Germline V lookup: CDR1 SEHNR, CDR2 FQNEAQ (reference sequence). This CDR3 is CASSPPPRQGNEQFF. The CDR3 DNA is TGTGCCAGCAGCCCCCCCCCCCGACAGGGTAATGAGCAGTTCTTC.

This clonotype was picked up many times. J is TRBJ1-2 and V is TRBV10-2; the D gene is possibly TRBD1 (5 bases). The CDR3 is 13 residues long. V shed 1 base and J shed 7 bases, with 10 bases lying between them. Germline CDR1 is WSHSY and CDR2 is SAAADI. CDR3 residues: CASSEWGEVGYTF. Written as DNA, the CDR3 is TGCGCCAGCAGTGAGTGGGGGGAGGTTGGCTACACCTTC.

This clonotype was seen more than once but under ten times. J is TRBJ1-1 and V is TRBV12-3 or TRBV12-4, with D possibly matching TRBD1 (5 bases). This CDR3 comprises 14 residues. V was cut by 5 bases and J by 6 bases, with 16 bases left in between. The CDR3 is CASSNAPGSAEAFF. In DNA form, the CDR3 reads TGTGCCAGCAGTAACGCTCCAGGGTCCGCTGAAGCTTTCTTT.

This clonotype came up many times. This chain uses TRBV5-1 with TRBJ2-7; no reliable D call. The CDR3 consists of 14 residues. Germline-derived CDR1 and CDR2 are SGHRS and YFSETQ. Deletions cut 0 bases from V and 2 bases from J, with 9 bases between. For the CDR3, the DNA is TGCGCCAGCAGCTTGGAGGACGGAACCTACGAGCAGTACTTC. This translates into CASSLEDGTYEQYF.

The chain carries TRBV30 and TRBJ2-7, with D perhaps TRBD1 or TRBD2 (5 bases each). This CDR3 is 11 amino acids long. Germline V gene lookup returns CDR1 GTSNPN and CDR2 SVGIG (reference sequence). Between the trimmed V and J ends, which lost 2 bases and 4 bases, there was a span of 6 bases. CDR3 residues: CAWSWGYEQYF. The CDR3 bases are TGTGCCTGGAGTTGGGGGTACGAGCAGTACTTC.

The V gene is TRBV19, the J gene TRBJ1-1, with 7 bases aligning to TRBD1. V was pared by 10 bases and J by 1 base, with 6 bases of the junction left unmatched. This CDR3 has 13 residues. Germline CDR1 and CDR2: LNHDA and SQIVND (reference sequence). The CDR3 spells CATGDRPNTEAFF. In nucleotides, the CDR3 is TGTGCCACTGGGGACAGACCGAACACTGAAGCTTTCTTT.

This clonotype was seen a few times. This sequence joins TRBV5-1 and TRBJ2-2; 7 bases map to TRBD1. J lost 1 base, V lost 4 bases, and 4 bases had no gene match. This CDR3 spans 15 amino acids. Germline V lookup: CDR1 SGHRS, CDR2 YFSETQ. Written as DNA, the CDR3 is TGCGCCAGCAGCCACCGGGACAGGAACACCGGGGAGCTGTTTTTT. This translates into CASSHRDRNTGELFF.

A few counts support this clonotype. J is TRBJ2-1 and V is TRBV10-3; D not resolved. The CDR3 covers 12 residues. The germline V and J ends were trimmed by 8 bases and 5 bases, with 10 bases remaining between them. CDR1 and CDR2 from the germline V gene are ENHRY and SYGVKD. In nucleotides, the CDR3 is TGTGCCATCGGCGGTTACGACAATGAGCAGTTCTTC. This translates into CAIGGYDNEQFF.

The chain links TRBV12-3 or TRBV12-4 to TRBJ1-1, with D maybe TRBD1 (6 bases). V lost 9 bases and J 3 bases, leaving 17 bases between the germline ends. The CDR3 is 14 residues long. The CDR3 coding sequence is TGTGCCAGTCGGGTCGGCAGGGGAGACACTGAAGCTTTCTTT. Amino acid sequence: CASRVGRGDTEAFF.

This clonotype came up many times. CDR3 DNA: TGTGCCAGTAGCCCCATCTTATCCGGGACAGTGAACACTGAAGCTTTCTTT. As protein: CASSPILSGTVNTEAFF. The rearrangement uses TRBV19 and TRBJ1-1; 7 bases map to TRBD1. The CDR3 has 17 residues. Germline CDR1 is LNHDA and CDR2 is SQIVND (reference sequence). Trimming at V came to 6 bases and at J to 0 bases, leaving 13 bases not matched to a gene.

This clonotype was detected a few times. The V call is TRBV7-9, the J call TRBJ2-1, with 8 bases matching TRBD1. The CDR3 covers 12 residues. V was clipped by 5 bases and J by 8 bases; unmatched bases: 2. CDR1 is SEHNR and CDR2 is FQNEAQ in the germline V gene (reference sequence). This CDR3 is CASSEGQDEQFF. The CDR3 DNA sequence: TGTGCCAGCAGCGAGGGACAGGATGAGCAGTTCTTC. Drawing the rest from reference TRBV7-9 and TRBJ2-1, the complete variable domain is DTGVSQNPRHKITKRGQNVTFRCDPISEHNRLYWYRQTLGQGPEFLTYFQNEAQLEKSRLLSDRFSAERPKGSFSTLEIQRTEQGDSAMYLCASSEGQDEQFFGPGTRLTVL.

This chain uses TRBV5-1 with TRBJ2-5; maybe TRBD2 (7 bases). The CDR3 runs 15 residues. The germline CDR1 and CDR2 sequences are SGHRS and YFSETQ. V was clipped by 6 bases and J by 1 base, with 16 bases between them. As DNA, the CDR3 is TGCGCCAGCAAGGGGGGGCTAGCCATCCAAGAGACCCAGTACTTC. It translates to CASKGGLAIQETQYF.

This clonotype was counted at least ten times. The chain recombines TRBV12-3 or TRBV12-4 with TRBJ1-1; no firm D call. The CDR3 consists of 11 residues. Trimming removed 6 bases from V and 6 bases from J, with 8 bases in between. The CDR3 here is CASRLFAEAFF. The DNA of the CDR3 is TGTGCCAGCAGACTGTTCGCTGAAGCTTTCTTT.

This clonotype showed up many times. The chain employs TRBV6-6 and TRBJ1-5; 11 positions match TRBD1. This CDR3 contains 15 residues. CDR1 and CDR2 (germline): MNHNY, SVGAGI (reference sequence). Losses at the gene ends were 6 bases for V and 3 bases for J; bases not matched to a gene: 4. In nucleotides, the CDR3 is TGTGCCAGCAGCGCGGACAGGGGGCCCAATCAGCCCCAGCATTTT. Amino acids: CASSADRGPNQPQHF.

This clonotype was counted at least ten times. The CDR3, as DNA: TGCGCCAGCAGCTTGGTTGGCGGGGACAATGGAAACACCATATATTTT. Translated, it gives CASSLVGGDNGNTIYF. The gene calls are TRBV5-1 and TRBJ1-3, with D tentatively TRBD1 (6 bases). This CDR3 has 16 residues. The V end lost 0 bases, the J end lost 3 bases, and 13 bases lay between the germline ends. Per germline, CDR1 SGHRS and CDR2 YFSETQ.

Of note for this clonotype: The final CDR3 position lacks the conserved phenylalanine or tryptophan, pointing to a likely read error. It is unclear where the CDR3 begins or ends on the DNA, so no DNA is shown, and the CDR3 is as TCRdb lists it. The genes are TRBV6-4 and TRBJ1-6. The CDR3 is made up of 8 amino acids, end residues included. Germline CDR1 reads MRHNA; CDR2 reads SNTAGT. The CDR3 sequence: CASSDSPS.

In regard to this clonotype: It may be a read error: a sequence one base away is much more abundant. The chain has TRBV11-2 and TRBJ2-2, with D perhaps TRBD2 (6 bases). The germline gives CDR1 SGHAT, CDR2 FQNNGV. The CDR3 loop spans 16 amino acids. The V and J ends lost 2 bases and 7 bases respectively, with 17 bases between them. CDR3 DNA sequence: TGTGCCAGCAGCTTATTGGCTAGCGTGAGTATCGGGGAGCTGTTTTTT. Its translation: CASSLLASVSIGELFF.

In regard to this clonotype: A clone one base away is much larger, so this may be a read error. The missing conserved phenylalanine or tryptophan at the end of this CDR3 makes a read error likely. CDR3 protein: CSAPQGAGYEQYL. DNA for the CDR3: TGCAGTGCTCCCCAGGGGGCAGGCTACGAGCAGTACCTC. V gene TRBV20-1 combines with J gene TRBJ2-7; 8 nucleotides agree with TRBD1. Germline assignment: CDR1 DFQATT and CDR2 SNEGSKA (reference sequence). The CDR3 has 13 amino acids. V shed 5 bases, J shed 3 bases, and the junction held 6 bases outside the gene matches.

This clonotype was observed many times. CDR3 region: CASSVGLGGQENTEAFF. CDR3 in DNA: TGTGCCAGCAGCGTAGGCTTGGGGGGACAGGAGAACACTGAAGCTTTCTTT. The rearrangement joins TRBV9 to TRBJ1-1, with 8 positions matching TRBD1. The junction had 8 bases not matched to a gene; V was cut back by 0 bases and J by 1 base. CDR3 size: 17 residues. Germline V lookup: CDR1 SGDLS, CDR2 YYNGEE.

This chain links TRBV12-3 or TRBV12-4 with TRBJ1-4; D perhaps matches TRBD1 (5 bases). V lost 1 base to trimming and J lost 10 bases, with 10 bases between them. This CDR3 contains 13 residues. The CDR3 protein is CASSLGGVGKLFF. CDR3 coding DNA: TGTGCCAGCAGTTTAGGGGGCGTGGGAAAACTGTTTTTT.

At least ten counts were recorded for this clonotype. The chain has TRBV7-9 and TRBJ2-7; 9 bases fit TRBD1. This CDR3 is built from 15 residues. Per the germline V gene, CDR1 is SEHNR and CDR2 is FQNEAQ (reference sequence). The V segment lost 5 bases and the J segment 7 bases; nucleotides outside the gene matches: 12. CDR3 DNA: TGTGCCAGCAGCCCGGGGACAGGGACCACTGGTGAGCAGTACTTC. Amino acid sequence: CASSPGTGTTGEQYF.

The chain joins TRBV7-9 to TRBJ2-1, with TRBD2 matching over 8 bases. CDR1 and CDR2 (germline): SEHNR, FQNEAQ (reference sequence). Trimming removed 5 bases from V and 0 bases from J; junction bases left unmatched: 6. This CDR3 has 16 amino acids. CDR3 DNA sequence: TGTGCCAGCAGCCCCATAGCGGGGCCCTCCTACAATGAGCAGTTCTTC. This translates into CASSPIAGPSYNEQFF. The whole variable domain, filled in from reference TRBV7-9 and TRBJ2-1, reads DTGVSQNPRHKITKRGQNVTFRCDPISEHNRLYWYRQTLGQGPEFLTYFQNEAQLEKSRLLSDRFSAERPKGSFSTLEIQRTEQGDSAMYLCASSPIAGPSYNEQFFGPGTRLTVL.

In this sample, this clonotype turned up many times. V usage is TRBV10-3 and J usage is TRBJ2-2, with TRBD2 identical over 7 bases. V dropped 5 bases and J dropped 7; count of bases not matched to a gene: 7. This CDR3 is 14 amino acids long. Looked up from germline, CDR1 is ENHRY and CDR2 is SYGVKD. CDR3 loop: CAISSGTGGGELFF. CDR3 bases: TGTGCCATCAGTAGCGGGACCGGTGGCGGGGAGCTGTTTTTT.

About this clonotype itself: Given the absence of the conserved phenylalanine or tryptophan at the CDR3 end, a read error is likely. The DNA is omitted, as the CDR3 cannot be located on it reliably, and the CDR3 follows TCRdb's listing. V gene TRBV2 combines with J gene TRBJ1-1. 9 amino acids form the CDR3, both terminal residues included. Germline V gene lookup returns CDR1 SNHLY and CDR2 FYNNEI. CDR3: CASNKGWLA.

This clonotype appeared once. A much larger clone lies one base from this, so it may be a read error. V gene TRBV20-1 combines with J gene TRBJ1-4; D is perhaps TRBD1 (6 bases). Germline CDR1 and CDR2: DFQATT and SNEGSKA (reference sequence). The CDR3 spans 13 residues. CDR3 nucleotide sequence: TGCAATGCACCGACAGGTCTTGACGAAAAACTGTTTTTT. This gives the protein CNAPTGLDEKLFF.

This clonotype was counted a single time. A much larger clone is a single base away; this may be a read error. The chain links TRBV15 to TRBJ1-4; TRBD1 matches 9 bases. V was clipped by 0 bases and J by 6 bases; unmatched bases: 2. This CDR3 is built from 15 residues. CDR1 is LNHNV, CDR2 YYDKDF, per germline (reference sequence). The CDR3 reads CATSREGQGDEKLFF. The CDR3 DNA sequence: TGTGCCACCAGCAGAGAGGGACAGGGTGATGAAAAACTGTTTTTT.